This T cell receptor (beta chain) was recovered during a study of Ad26.COV2.S vaccination and SARS-CoV-2 variants. For the study at large: Dosing was one shot or two shots 56 days apart.

This clone was seen a handful of times. Its cognate antigen is unknown. TCRdb's table, derived via immunoSEQ multiplex PCR, lists solely in-frame clones and lacks some. The sample includes some 250,000 clones, roughly 90% seen only once; the top ten take 9.5% to 12%. The sample's treatment: roughly 20 received Ad26.COV2.S at low or high dose, single or two shots; several received placebo; per-sample allocation not given. Each sample was drawn 63 days after the first injection (of vaccine or placebo). As its vector, the vaccine had Ad26, which expressed Wuhan-strain SARS-CoV-2 spike. Notes on the study in general: Vaccine and placebo recipients had similar non-spike TCR breadth.

The V end was cut by 10 bases, the J end by 2 bases, with 15 bases between. This CDR3 has 13 amino acids. The germline V gene has CDR1 MDHEN and CDR2 SYDVKM. The sample here was peripheral blood, taken in a trial of Ad26.COV2.S vaccine versus placebo. The V and J genes are TRBV28 and TRBJ2-7; unclear D gene. The sequence derives from a person between 18 and 65 years old who received the Ad26.COV2.S COVID-19 vaccine or a placebo. CDR3 loop: CATSRPVTYEQYF. For the CDR3, the DNA is TGTGCCACCTCGAGGCCGGTTACCTACGAGCAGTACTTC.